The 12 T cell receptor beta chains presented below share a single source sample, sequenced in a study of blood T cell repertoires in COVID-19. Profiling relied on immunoSEQ multiplex PCR, and the TCRdb table lists in-frame clones only, not all of them. The table lists 200,000 to 300,000 clones, about 87% of them singletons. The sequencing input was peripheral blood. These receptors were obtained from a man aged 60 to 75 who had recovered from COVID-19.

The chain couples TRBV5-5 to TRBJ2-2, with 7 bases identical to TRBD1. The V segment lost 0 bases and the J segment 4 bases; nucleotides outside the gene matches: 15. The CDR3 length is 19 residues. The germline CDR1 and CDR2 sequences are SGHKS and YYEKEE (reference sequence). The CDR3 region is CASSLGLGIDRARTGELFF. In DNA, the CDR3 is TGTGCCAGCAGCTTGGGGCTGGGGATAGACAGGGCGCGCACCGGGGAGCTGTTTTTT.

This chain links TRBV9 with TRBJ2-1, with D tentatively TRBD2 (6 bases). Looked up from germline, CDR1 is SGDLS and CDR2 is YYNGEE. This CDR3 comprises 17 residues. The V and J ends lost 5 bases and 0 bases respectively, with 18 bases between them. In nucleotides, the CDR3 is TGTGCCAGCAGGGGAGGAACAGGACGGAGCTCCTACAATGAGCAGTTCTTC. The encoded protein is CASRGGTGRSSYNEQFF.

This chain uses TRBV7-3 with TRBJ2-7, with TRBD1 matching over 7 bases. Trimming took 5 bases from V and 4 from J; bases not matched to a gene: 11. The CDR3 length is 15 residues. CDR1 SGHTA and CDR2 FQGTGA come from the germline V gene. The CDR3 is CASSVRDSPFYEQYF. The CDR3, as DNA: TGTGCCAGCAGCGTCCGGGACAGCCCTTTTTACGAGCAGTACTTC.

CDR3 protein: CASSVGTGGRGTEAFF. The CDR3 bases are TGTGCCAGCAGCGTAGGGACAGGGGGCAGGGGTACTGAAGCTTTCTTT. The rearrangement joins TRBV9 to TRBJ1-1; 11 positions match TRBD1. This CDR3 contains 16 residues. Trimming removed 0 bases from V and 5 bases from J; junction bases left unmatched: 6. The germline gives CDR1 SGDLS, CDR2 YYNGEE.

The chain recombines TRBV12-3 or TRBV12-4 with TRBJ2-1; perhaps TRBD1 as D (5 bases). The CDR3 has 12 residues. Trimming removed 3 bases from V and 8 bases from J, with 8 bases in between. CDR3 sequence: CASSFQGYEQFF. In DNA, the CDR3 is TGTGCCAGCAGTTTCCAGGGCTATGAGCAGTTCTTC.

The chain carries TRBV15 and TRBJ1-6; weak D call: TRBD1 (6 bases). The CDR3 is made up of 13 amino acids. Germline values: CDR1 LNHNV, CDR2 YYDKDF (reference sequence). Trimming shortened V by 4 bases and J by 11 bases, and 12 bases separated the two germline ends. The CDR3, as DNA: TGTGCCACCAGCAACAGGGTGCGTCCACCCCTCCACTTT. Its protein product is CATSNRVRPPLHF. Full variable domain (rest looked up from reference TRBV15 and TRBJ1-6): DAMVIQNPRYQVTQFGKPVTLSCSQTLNHNVMYWYQQKSSQAPKLLFHYYDKDFNNEADTPDNFQSRRPNTSFCFLDIRSPGLGDTAMYLCATSNRVRPPLHFGNGTRLTVT.

DNA of the CDR3: TGTGCCAGCTCACCACCCCTCCAAGAGACCCAGTACTTC. As protein: CASSPPLQETQYF. The rearrangement joins TRBV18 to TRBJ2-5; D is uncertain. Germline V gene sequence: CDR1 KGHSH, CDR2 LQKENI. Trimming took 0 bases from V and 1 from J, leaving 3 bases between them. The CDR3 extends over 13 amino acids.

The V call is TRBV7-2, the J call TRBJ2-7; D possibly corresponds to TRBD2 (6 bases). V lost 4 bases to trimming and J lost 2 bases, with 9 bases between them. The germline V gene has CDR1 SGHTA and CDR2 FQGNSA. CDR3 length: 13 amino acids. CDR3 in amino acids: CASSSGEAYEQYF. For the CDR3, the DNA is TGTGCCAGCAGCTCGGGGGAGGCCTACGAGCAGTACTTC.

The V and J genes are TRBV6-5 and TRBJ1-2, with D maybe TRBD1 (5 bases). CDR1 is MNHEY and CDR2 is SVGAGI in the germline V gene. The length of the CDR3 is 14 residues. Trimming took off 7 bases at V and 6 bases at J, with 18 bases between the two ends. CDR3 DNA sequence: TGTGCCAGCAAGGAGGGACCTCCTCGGGATGGCTACACCTTC. It is translated as CASKEGPPRDGYTF.

J is TRBJ2-3 and V is TRBV18; tentative D call: TRBD1 (7 bases). This CDR3 contains 19 residues. The V and J ends lost 3 bases and 0 bases respectively, with 22 bases between them. CDR1 and CDR2 (germline): KGHSH, LQKENI. CDR3 in amino acids: CASSPLNQVRGTSTDTQYF. CDR3 nucleotide sequence: TGTGCCAGCTCACCTCTCAACCAGGTCAGGGGGACTAGCACAGATACGCAGTATTTT. Together with reference TRBV18 and TRBJ2-3, the CDR3 gives the full variable domain: NAGVMQNPRHLVRRRGQEARLRCSPMKGHSHVYWYRQLPEEGLKFMVYLQKENIIDESGMPKERFSAEFPKEGPSILRIQQVVRGDSAAYFCASSPLNQVRGTSTDTQYFGPGTRLTVL.

To note about this clone: Additional DNA sequences in this sample encode the identical CDR3. The chain has TRBV20-1 and TRBJ2-7; no reliable D call. CDR3 size: 11 residues. With 1 base removed from V and 4 bases from J, the gap between germline ends came to 5 bases. Germline V CDR1 and CDR2: DFQATT, SNEGSKA (reference sequence). The CDR3 spells CSARGQYEQYF. The CDR3 bases are TGCAGTGCTAGAGGGCAGTACGAGCAGTACTTC.

The chain employs TRBV9 and TRBJ1-2, with no clear D. The CDR3 extends over 14 amino acids. Germline V gene lookup returns CDR1 SGDLS and CDR2 YYNGEE. The ends were cut back, 0 bases at V and 4 bases at J, with 10 bases in the middle. The CDR3 DNA follows: TGTGCCAGCAGCGTAGGAGGAGGGTCCTATGGCTACACCTTC. This translates into CASSVGGGSYGYTF.